The 14 T cell receptor beta chains listed next were all sequenced from one sample in a study of blood T cells in healthy people across ages (dated by TCRdb to 2015 to 2017). The receptor library was made with 5' RACE. The instrument was an Illumina HiSeq 2500. A second PCR of about 6 to 12 cycles was run with a J-beta primer mix and a sample-barcoded 5' primer. The public reads were reanalyzed by TCRdb: fastp trimming at Q25, MiXCR alignment, in-frame beta chains only. Each CDR3 protein gets just one entry, which takes the most common genes and DNA from the rows behind it. The sample table holds over 950,000 distinct CDR3 sequences, of which roughly 51% were seen once. 20% to 25% of the sample belongs to the ten largest clones. The sample was blood. All receptors come from a woman aged 60-75 years in good health.

The J gene is TRBJ2-7, the V gene TRBV24-1; 12 nucleotides line up with TRBD2. CDR3 size: 14 residues. Trimming took 5 bases from V and 2 from J; bases not matched to a gene: 0. Germline CDR1 and CDR2: KGHDR and SFDVKD. The CDR3 protein is CATSASGRAYEQYF. CDR3 bases: TGTGCCACCAGTGCTAGCGGGAGGGCCTACGAGCAGTACTTC.

This clonotype has just a few counts. The chain is built from TRBV5-1 and TRBJ2-7; 10 bases are shared with TRBD1. The CDR3 totals 16 residues. Germline V gene lookup returns CDR1 SGHRS and CDR2 YFSETQ. The ends lost 2 bases at V and 4 bases at J; junction bases unmatched: 9. In DNA, the CDR3 is TGCGCCAGCAGCTTAATTTCGGGGACAGGGGCATACGAGCAGTACTTC. Translated: CASSLISGTGAYEQYF. The full variable domain, its missing parts supplied by reference TRBV5-1 and TRBJ2-7, is KAGVTQTPRYLIKTRGQQVTLSCSPISGHRSVSWYQQTPGQGLQFLFEYFSETQRNKGNFPGRFSGRQFSNSRSEMNVSTLELGDSALYLCASSLISGTGAYEQYFGPGTRLTVT.

In this sample, this clonotype turned up a few times. The chain recombines TRBV27 with TRBJ1-2; a possible D gene is TRBD1 (6 bases). The germline CDR1 and CDR2 sequences are MNHEY and SMNVEV (reference sequence). The CDR3 sequence is 15 residues long. V shed 4 bases and J shed 8 bases, with 20 bases lying between them. CDR3 sequence: CASSSGAESLDGYTF. The CDR3 region has the DNA TGTGCCAGCAGTTCAGGGGCTGAATCCTTAGACGGCTACACCTTC.

This clonotype occurred many times. The chain employs TRBV6-5 and TRBJ1-1, with unresolved D. The V and J ends lost 7 bases and 1 base respectively, with 16 bases between them. The V gene's germline CDR1 is MNHEY and CDR2 SVGAGI. The CDR3 sequence is 15 residues long. Here the CDR3 DNA reads TGTGCCAGCAACAAGGAGTACCGAGCGAACACTGAAGCTTTCTTT. Its protein is CASNKEYRANTEAFF.

This chain links TRBV29-1 with TRBJ2-3, with 13 nucleotides matching TRBD2. Germline CDR1 is SQVTM and CDR2 is ANQGSEA. The V gene end was trimmed by 8 bases and the J gene end by 5 bases; junction bases not matched to a gene: 10. The CDR3 has 15 residues. CDR3 nucleotide sequence: TGCAGCACCCGGACTAGCGGGAGAGATAAAGATACGCAGTATTTT. It is translated as CSTRTSGRDKDTQYF.

This clonotype was recorded at least ten times. The chain carries TRBV4-2 and TRBJ2-7, with D perhaps matching TRBD2 (7 bases). Germline loops: CDR1 LGHNA, CDR2 YNFKEQ. This CDR3 is built from 16 residues. V was shortened by 1 base and J by 2 bases, with 15 bases between the two germline ends. The CDR3 coding sequence is TGTGCCAGCAGCCAAGCCAGAGGGGGAGGGGCCTACGAGCAGTACTTC. Translated: CASSQARGGGAYEQYF.

The chain has TRBV28 and TRBJ2-4, with 7 bases lining up with TRBD2. The V segment lost 3 bases and the J segment 0 bases; nucleotides outside the gene matches: 8. CDR3 length: 17 residues. Germline CDR1 MDHEN, CDR2 SYDVKM. CDR3 region: CASSFVLADLAKNIQYF. For the CDR3, the DNA is TGTGCCAGCAGTTTCGTGCTAGCGGACCTAGCCAAAAACATTCAGTACTTC.

This chain joins TRBV16 and TRBJ2-3; D is undetermined. V shed 3 bases and J shed 6 bases, with 10 bases lying between them. The CDR3 sequence is 13 residues long. Per the germline V gene, CDR1 is KGHSY and CDR2 is FQNENV. CDR3 DNA sequence: TGTGCCAGCAGCCAGCAAGCCGGGGATACGCAGTATTTT. Encoded protein: CASSQQAGDTQYF.

The chain uses TRBV4-1 and TRBJ2-5; 8 nucleotides line up with TRBD2. Germline V gene data show CDR1 as MGHRA and CDR2 as YSYEKL. V was clipped by 0 bases and J by 4 bases; unmatched bases: 10. CDR3 length equals 17 residues. The CDR3 sequence is CASSQDRNSGGRETQYF. CDR3 nucleotides: TGCGCCAGCAGCCAAGATAGGAATTCGGGGGGGAGAGAGACCCAGTACTTC.

V and J are TRBV12-3 or TRBV12-4 and TRBJ2-5; 9 positions match TRBD1. The CDR3 runs to 14 residues. Trimming removed 2 bases from V and 12 bases from J; junction bases left unmatched: 10. DNA of the CDR3: TGTGCCAGCAGTTTATCCGTTCTAGGGGACAGGGAGTACTTC. This codes for CASSLSVLGDREYF.

The chain links TRBV10-3 to TRBJ2-7; D may be TRBD1 (5 bases). The V gene lost 8 bases and the J gene lost 4 bases, with 12 bases spanning the gap. Germline lookup yields CDR1 ENHRY and CDR2 SYGVKD. The CDR3 has 12 residues. This CDR3 is CAIEKGIYEQYF. The DNA of the CDR3 is TGTGCCATCGAAAAGGGGATATACGAGCAGTACTTC.

This chain joins TRBV4-1 and TRBJ2-5; D may be TRBD2 (6 bases). The germline V gene has CDR1 MGHRA and CDR2 YSYEKL. V lost 3 bases to trimming and J lost 2 bases, with 19 bases between them. The CDR3 totals 17 residues. The CDR3 DNA is TGCGCCAGCAGCCACCGGGGCCTGGGCGGGGTACAAGAGACCCAGTACTTC. As protein: CASSHRGLGGVQETQYF.

This rearrangement joins TRBV6-5 to TRBJ2-1; TRBD2 matches at 8 bases. Germline values: CDR1 MNHEY, CDR2 SVGAGI. With 8 bases clipped from V and 8 bases from J, the junction kept 8 bases outside the gene matches. The CDR3 is 13 residues long. Here the CDR3 DNA reads TGTGCCAGCGGAGAGCGGGAGTCCGATGAGCAGTTCTTC. Translating it yields CASGERESDEQFF.

The rearrangement uses TRBV14 and TRBJ1-1; no definite D call. The CDR3 consists of 13 residues. In germline, CDR1 is SGHDN, CDR2 FVKESK. V lost 2 bases, J lost 5 bases, and 9 bases lay in between. The CDR3 region has the DNA TGTGCCAGCAGCCAATTACGGAGTACTGAAGCTTTCTTT. Translated, it gives CASSQLRSTEAFF.